This T cell receptor (beta chain) was found in a study of beta chain features in type 1 diabetes. As every portion of the isolated RNA was reverse transcribed, the sequencing read expressed TCRB transcripts. Measured with immunoSEQ multiplex PCR; TCRdb has only the in-frame clones, and not every one. The sample records some 900,000 clones, roughly 17% being singletons. CDR3 length: 14 residues. The V and J ends lost 4 bases and 4 bases respectively, with 13 bases between them. Germline loops: CDR1 MDHEN, CDR2 SYDVKM. The TCR comes from a woman aged 18 to 35 in good health. The rearrangement uses TRBV28 and TRBJ1-2, with unresolved D. The sequencing input was naive CD4+ T cells from blood. CDR3 residues: CASSWAANPYGYTF. The DNA of the CDR3 is TGTGCCAGCAGTTGGGCAGCGAACCCCTATGGCTACACCTTC.